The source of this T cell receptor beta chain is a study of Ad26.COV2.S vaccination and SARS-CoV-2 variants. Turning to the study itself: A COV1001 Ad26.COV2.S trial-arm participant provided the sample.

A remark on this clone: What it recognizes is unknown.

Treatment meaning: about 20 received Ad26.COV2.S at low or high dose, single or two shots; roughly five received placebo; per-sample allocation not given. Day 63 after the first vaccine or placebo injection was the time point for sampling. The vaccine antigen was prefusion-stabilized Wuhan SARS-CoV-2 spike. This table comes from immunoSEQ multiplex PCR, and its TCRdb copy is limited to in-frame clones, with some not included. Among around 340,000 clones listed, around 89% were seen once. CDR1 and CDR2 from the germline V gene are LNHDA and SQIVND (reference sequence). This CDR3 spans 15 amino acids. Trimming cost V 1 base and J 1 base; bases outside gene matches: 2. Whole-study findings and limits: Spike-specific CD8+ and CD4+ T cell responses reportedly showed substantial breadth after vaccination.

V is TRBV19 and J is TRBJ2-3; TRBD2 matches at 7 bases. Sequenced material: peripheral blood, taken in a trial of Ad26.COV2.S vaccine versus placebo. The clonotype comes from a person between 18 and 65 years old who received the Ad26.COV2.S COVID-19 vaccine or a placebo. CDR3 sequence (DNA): TGTGCCAGTAGTATAGGGGAGGGAGGCACAGATACGCAGTATTTT. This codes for CASSIGEGGTDTQYF.